This T cell receptor (beta chain) originates from a study of blood T cell repertoires in COVID-19. Study-wide context: In each case, the material was cDNA or gDNA derived from T cells, B-cell-depleted T cells, or PBMCs.

This CDR3 is built from 13 residues. CDR1 is KGHSH, CDR2 LQKENI, per germline. The V gene lost 2 bases and the J gene lost 5 bases, with 7 bases spanning the gap. This clone showed up just a few times. All enrollees were about 18 to 100 years old and from fewer than 30 US areas. Clinical history as reported by participants underpinned cohort assignment. Among Cohort 3 donors, those recovered had two negative PCRs, clearance, or symptom resolution. The method was immunoSEQ multiplex PCR; TCRdb's version includes in-frame clones alone and lacks a portion of them. The repertoire holds fewer than 250,000 clones, with approximately 80% as singletons.

The chain combines TRBV18 with TRBJ1-5; perhaps TRBD1 as D (6 bases). The sequenced sample was PBMCs or T cells enriched from blood (not recorded which). The clonotype was recovered from a man aged 60 to 69 who had recovered from COVID-19. The CDR3 DNA reads as TGTGCCAGCTCACCATACAGGGATCAGCCCCAGCATTTT. Protein product: CASSPYRDQPQHF.